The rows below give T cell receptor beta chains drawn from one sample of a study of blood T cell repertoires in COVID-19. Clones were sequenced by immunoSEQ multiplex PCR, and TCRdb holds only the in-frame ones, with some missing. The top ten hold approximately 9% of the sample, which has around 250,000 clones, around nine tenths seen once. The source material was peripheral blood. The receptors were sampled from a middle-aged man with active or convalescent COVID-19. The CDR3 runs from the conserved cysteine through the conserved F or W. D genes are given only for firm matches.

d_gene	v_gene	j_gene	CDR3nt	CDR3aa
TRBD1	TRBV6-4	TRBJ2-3	TGTGCCAGCAGTCGACAGGGGGCCCCGTCCCCCACAGATACGCAGTATTTT	CASSRQGAPSPTDTQYF
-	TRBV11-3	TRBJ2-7	TGTGCCAGCAGCCAAGGACAGAGCTCCTACGAGCAGTACTTC	CASSQGQSSYEQYF
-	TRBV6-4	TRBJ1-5	TGTGCCAGCAGTGTAGTTTCGTCGGAGAGAAGTAATCAGCCCCAGCATTTT	CASSVVSSERSNQPQHF
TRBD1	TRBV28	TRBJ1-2	TGTGCCAGCCGGCGAGGGGGCGGTGGCTACACCTTC	CASRRGGGGYTF
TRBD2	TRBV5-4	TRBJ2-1	TGTGCCAGCCGGGGGGACTACAATGAGCAGTTCTTC	CASRGDYNEQFF
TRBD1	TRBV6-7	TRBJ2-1	TGTGCCAGCAGTTACCGGCTGACAGGGAGCTCCTACAATGAGCAGTTCTTC	CASSYRLTGSSYNEQFF
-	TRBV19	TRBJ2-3	TGTGCCAGTAGTCAGGGGACCAGAACAGATACGCAGTATTTT	CASSQGTRTDTQYF
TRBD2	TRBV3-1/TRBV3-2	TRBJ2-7	TGTGCCAGCAGCAATAGCGGGGAGGTCTACGAGCAGTACTTC	CASSNSGEVYEQYF
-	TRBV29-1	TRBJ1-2	TGCAGCGTCAAAAAGCAGGGGTTGGATGGCTACACCTTC	CSVKKQGLDGYTF
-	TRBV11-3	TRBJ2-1	TGTGCCAGCAGCTTAGATCCCAGCTCCTACAATGAGCAGTTCTTC	CASSLDPSSYNEQFF
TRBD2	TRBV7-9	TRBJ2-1	TGTGCCAGCAGCACGACTAGCACTGAGCAGTTCTTC	CASSTTSTEQFF